One sample yielded the 17 T cell receptor beta chains listed below, sequenced in a study of blood T cells in healthy people across ages. Sample-barcoded 5' priming and a J-beta primer mix drove a second PCR of roughly 6 to 12 cycles. TCRdb passed the 5' RACE reads through MiXCR, listing each CDR3 protein once. The profile shows hundreds of thousands of distinct CDR3 sequences, about 30% of them singletons. The sample consisted of blood. The source of these receptors is an elderly woman in good health.

As to this clonotype: One end of the junction does not line up with germline, which may come from a read error. This chain joins TRBV20-1 and TRBJ2-5; D is possibly TRBD2 (5 bases). This CDR3 comprises 13 residues. Per germline, CDR1 DFQATT and CDR2 SNEGSKA (reference sequence). The CDR3 sequence is CSTRSGRKETQYF. CDR3 bases: TGCAGTACTAGAAGTGGGAGAAAAGAGACCCAGTACTTC.

This clonotype has ten or more counts. This may stem from a read error, because a much larger clone lies one nucleotide away. The V and J genes are TRBV5-1 and TRBJ2-1; the D is unclear. Trimming left V 6 bases short and J 7 bases short, with 11 bases between. In germline, CDR1 is SGHRS, CDR2 YFSETQ. The CDR3 is 12 amino acids. CDR3 sequence reads: CASNLQWNEQFF. CDR3 nucleotides: TGCGCCAGCAACTTACAGTGGAATGAGCAGTTCTTC.

This clonotype was observed a few times. Possible read error: a much larger clone is one base away. V and J are TRBV6-1 and TRBJ1-2; D gene ambiguous. CDR1 is MNHNS and CDR2 is SASEGT in the germline V gene. Trimming left V 10 bases short and J 3 bases short, with 15 bases between. This CDR3 is built from 13 residues. The CDR3 loop is CANLFSGDYGYTF. The DNA for the CDR3 is TGTGCCAACCTCTTCTCTGGAGACTATGGCTACACCTTC.

This clonotype was seen many times. J is TRBJ2-1 and V is TRBV13; perhaps TRBD2 as D (7 bases). The V gene lost 3 bases and the J gene lost 4 bases, with 13 bases spanning the gap. The CDR3 covers 15 residues. Germline V gives CDR1 PRHDT, CDR2 FYEKMQ (reference sequence). CDR3 bases: TGTGCCAGCAGCTTTAACGGGGGGCAGTACAATGAGCAGTTCTTC. Its translation is CASSFNGGQYNEQFF.

This clonotype was found many times. The V gene is TRBV6-1, the J gene TRBJ2-5; tentatively, D is TRBD2 (6 bases). Germline CDR1 and CDR2: MNHNS and SASEGT. V lost 3 bases, J lost 2 bases, and 13 bases lay in between. There are 15 residues in the CDR3. The chain's CDR3 is CASSEQRDLQETQYF. CDR3 sequence (DNA): TGTGCCAGCAGTGAGCAAAGGGACTTACAAGAGACCCAGTACTTC.

The chain couples TRBV27 to TRBJ1-2, with 9 positions matching TRBD1. This CDR3 is 14 amino acids long. The J segment lost 4 bases and the V segment lost 4 bases, leaving 4 bases of the junction unmatched. From germline, CDR1 is MNHEY and CDR2 SMNVEV (reference sequence). The CDR3, as DNA: TGTGCCAGCAGTTATGACAGGGGGACCTATGGCTACACCTTC. As protein: CASSYDRGTYGYTF.

As regards this clonotype: A single base separates this from a much larger clone, so it may be a read error. The V call is TRBV20-1, the J call TRBJ1-2; D is ambiguous. From germline, CDR1 is DFQATT and CDR2 SNEGSKA (reference sequence). The CDR3 is 13 amino acids. V lost 0 bases, J lost 4 bases, and 9 bases lay in between. The CDR3 DNA is TGCAGTGCTAGAGACATCATCGGCTATGGCTACACCTTC. Its protein is CSARDIIGYGYTF.

This clonotype has ten or more counts. The chain links TRBV9 to TRBJ1-5; D gene ambiguous. Germline assignment: CDR1 SGDLS and CDR2 YYNGEE. This CDR3 contains 13 residues. Trimming took off 4 bases at V and 7 bases at J, with 12 bases between the two ends. The CDR3 here is CASSLYEGQPQHF. CDR3 bases: TGTGCCAGCAGCTTATATGAGGGACAGCCCCAGCATTTT.

Points on this clonotype: A read error is possible here, since a much larger clone lies one base away. CDR3 region: CASSSSVLAGAYNEQYF. DNA of the CDR3: TGTGCCAGCAGTTCAAGCGTACTAGCGGGGGCCTACAATGAGCAGTACTTC. The chain is built from TRBV27 and TRBJ2-1, with TRBD2 matching 11 bases. The J call is uncertain, as TRBJ2-7 better fits the DNA end. Germline CDR1 MNHEY, CDR2 SMNVEV (reference sequence). The CDR3 runs to 17 residues.

This clonotype appeared many times. This chain uses TRBV20-1 with TRBJ2-4; a possible D gene is TRBD1 (5 bases). The V gene lost 6 bases and the J gene lost 0 bases, with 18 bases spanning the gap. The CDR3 is 16 residues long. Germline lookup yields CDR1 DFQATT and CDR2 SNEGSKA (reference sequence). The CDR3 region has the DNA TGCAGTGCCAGGGATTCACTTGCAGTAGCCAAAAACATTCAGTACTTC. Its protein is CSARDSLAVAKNIQYF.

This clonotype has at least ten counts. The V gene is TRBV29-1, the J gene TRBJ2-1, with D unclear. V was pared by 4 bases and J by 9 bases, with 10 bases between. The CDR3 is made up of 11 amino acids. The germline V gene encodes CDR1 SQVTM and CDR2 ANQGSEA. The CDR3 region has the DNA TGCAGCGTTGGTAGTTACGCTGAGCAGTTCTTC. Amino acid sequence: CSVGSYAEQFF.

This clonotype was observed a handful of times. This chain connects TRBV2 to TRBJ1-2, with no clear D. The V gene lost 5 bases and the J gene lost 0 bases, with 10 bases spanning the gap. The CDR3 is made up of 14 amino acids. Germline V CDR1 and CDR2: SNHLY, FYNNEI. CDR3: CASSPSTPNYGYTF. DNA of the CDR3: TGTGCCAGCAGTCCCTCCACCCCTAACTATGGCTACACCTTC.

The V gene is TRBV6-1, the J gene TRBJ1-1, with 7 bases lining up with TRBD1. Germline V gene lookup returns CDR1 MNHNS and CDR2 SASEGT. CDR3 size: 14 residues. The J segment lost 0 bases and the V segment lost 8 bases, leaving 6 bases of the junction unmatched. DNA for the CDR3: TGTGCCAGCTTCCTAGGGGGCTTGAACACTGAAGCTTTCTTT. It codes for CASFLGGLNTEAFF.

This clonotype was counted at least ten times. The chain recombines TRBV6-5 with TRBJ2-5, with TRBD1 identical over 9 bases. CDR1 is MNHEY and CDR2 is SVGAGI in the germline V gene. The CDR3 is 14 residues long. V shed 5 bases and J 5 bases; nucleotides not matched to a gene: 6. The DNA of the CDR3 is TGTGCCAGCAGTCCCGGGACAGGGCAGGAGACCCAGTACTTC. Protein product: CASSPGTGQETQYF.

This clonotype has just a few counts. The V and J genes are TRBV4-2 and TRBJ1-1, with D uncertain. The CDR3 extends over 16 amino acids. Trimming shortened V by 3 bases and J by 3 bases, and 17 bases separated the two germline ends. CDR1 is LGHNA, CDR2 YNFKEQ, per germline. CDR3: CASSQPREGRDTEAFF. The DNA for the CDR3 is TGTGCCAGCAGCCAGCCACGGGAGGGCCGGGACACTGAAGCTTTCTTT.

The V and J genes are TRBV30 and TRBJ1-1, with 7 bases matching TRBD1. The CDR3 loop spans 13 amino acids. The ends lost 5 bases at V and 7 bases at J; junction bases unmatched: 10. Germline-derived CDR1 and CDR2 are GTSNPN and SVGIG (reference sequence). Here the CDR3 DNA reads TGTGCCTGGCGAACTTCAAGGGACAGTGAAGCTTTCTTT. Protein product: CAWRTSRDSEAFF.

The chain combines TRBV20-1 with TRBJ1-5, with a possible D match to TRBD1 (6 bases). The CDR3 runs to 16 residues. Germline V CDR1 and CDR2: DFQATT, SNEGSKA (reference sequence). Trimming stripped 0 bases from V and 2 bases from J, with 14 bases between. The chain's CDR3 is CSARDRAAGGNQPQHF. The CDR3 nucleotides read TGCAGTGCTAGAGATCGCGCGGCAGGGGGCAATCAGCCCCAGCATTTT.